These 13 T cell receptor beta chains were sequenced from one sample in a study of post-analysis software for immune sequencing data. Libraries were made from TCR beta cDNA, and they carried unique molecular identifiers. From the PCR reads, TCRdb called clonotypes with MiXCR, one entry per CDR3 protein. The sample records about 400,000 distinct CDR3 sequences, around 33% being singletons. Study results and caveats: There were roughly five TRBV segments more frequent in patients than controls, and TRBV5-6, TRBV5-1 and TRBV20-1 were among them.

What these receptors recognize is not known. Source material: blood. These receptors all stem from a girl aged 5-17 years with multiple sclerosis.

This sequence joins TRBV5-1 and TRBJ2-3; a possible D gene is TRBD2 (6 bases). This CDR3 comprises 15 residues. Germline V CDR1 and CDR2: SGHRS, YFSETQ. V was cut by 4 bases and J by 1 base, with 13 bases left in between. This CDR3 reads CASSPTASGTDTQYF. The DNA of the CDR3 is TGCGCCAGCAGCCCGACAGCTAGCGGCACAGATACGCAGTATTTT.

This clonotype was counted at least ten times. The chain carries TRBV7-2 and TRBJ1-6, with TRBD1 as a possible D gene (5 bases). With 5 bases removed from V and 15 bases from J, the gap between germline ends came to 14 bases. The CDR3 extends over 12 amino acids. Per the germline V gene, CDR1 is SGHTA and CDR2 is FQGNSA. The CDR3 DNA reads TGTGCCAGCAGCCTCCGGGGCAATCTCCTCCACTTT. It specifies CASSLRGNLLHF.

This clonotype turned up a few times. CDR3 sequence: CAWSVYLAKNIQYF. CDR3 DNA: TGTGCCTGGAGTGTATACCTAGCCAAAAACATTCAGTACTTC. The chain has TRBV30 and TRBJ2-4; D uncertain. This CDR3 contains 14 residues. Per the germline V gene, CDR1 is GTSNPN and CDR2 is SVGIG (reference sequence). V shed 0 bases and J shed 0 bases, with 6 bases lying between them.

V gene TRBV6-5 combines with J gene TRBJ2-6, with a tentative D call TRBD2 (5 bases). The length of the CDR3 is 16 residues. Germline CDR1 and CDR2: MNHEY and SVGAGI. V was shortened by 6 bases and J by 4 bases, with 16 bases between the two germline ends. The CDR3 reads CASSTGNRGGANVLTF. DNA for the CDR3: TGTGCCAGCAGCACGGGTAACAGAGGGGGGGCCAACGTCCTGACTTTC.

This clonotype was counted ten times or more. J is TRBJ2-1 and V is TRBV12-3 or TRBV12-4, with 16 bases identical to TRBD2. The CDR3 is 18 residues long. J gave up 1 base and V 4 bases, and 4 bases lay outside the gene matches. The CDR3 protein is CASSSGTSGGVSYNEQFF. The DNA for the CDR3 is TGTGCCAGCAGTTCAGGGACTAGCGGGGGGGTTTCCTACAATGAGCAGTTCTTC.

The chain couples TRBV7-2 to TRBJ2-7; TRBD1 agrees at 12 bases. The germline gives CDR1 SGHTA, CDR2 FQGNSA. This CDR3 has 12 residues. The trim removed 11 bases at V and 5 bases at J, leaving 4 bases unmatched. CDR3 residues: CASGTGGNEQYF. The CDR3 DNA reads as TGTGCCTCCGGGACAGGGGGCAACGAGCAGTACTTC.

The V call is TRBV28, the J call TRBJ2-1; no clear D. CDR3 length: 13 amino acids. Trimming pared 5 bases from V and 2 bases from J, leaving 7 bases between. Germline V lookup: CDR1 MDHEN, CDR2 SYDVKM. The CDR3 loop reads CASSKTPYNEQFF. Written as DNA, the CDR3 is TGTGCCAGCAGTAAGACCCCCTACAATGAGCAGTTCTTC.

Only a few counts were recorded for this clonotype. This rearrangement joins TRBV12-3 or TRBV12-4 to TRBJ2-5, with D possibly being TRBD1 or TRBD2 (5 bases each). The CDR3 has 15 amino acids. Trimming left V 4 bases short and J 2 bases short, with 14 bases between. CDR3 in DNA: TGTGCCAGCAGTTCGACCGGGACCGATCAAGAGACCCAGTACTTC. Residues: CASSSTGTDQETQYF.

This clonotype was picked up many times. The V gene is TRBV20-1, the J gene TRBJ2-7; 7 bases line up with TRBD1. Unmatched junction bases numbered 5, after V lost 6 bases and J lost 9 bases. The V gene's germline CDR1 is DFQATT and CDR2 SNEGSKA (reference sequence). The CDR3 has 10 residues. Written as DNA, the CDR3 is TGCAGTGCGGGAACAGGGGTGCAGTACTTC. It is translated as CSAGTGVQYF.

The rearrangement joins TRBV9 to TRBJ2-3; no definite D call. The CDR3 is 13 residues long. The V gene lost 3 bases and the J gene lost 5 bases, with 10 bases spanning the gap. Germline assignment: CDR1 SGDLS and CDR2 YYNGEE. The CDR3, as DNA: TGTGCCAGCAGCGCGAGCCCGAGAGATACGCAGTATTTT. It codes for CASSASPRDTQYF.

This clonotype was counted a few times. The V and J genes are TRBV4-1 and TRBJ2-3, with a possible D match to TRBD2 (5 bases). CDR3 size: 15 residues. V was trimmed by 2 bases and J by 3 bases, leaving 12 bases between them. Looked up from germline, CDR1 is MGHRA and CDR2 is YSYEKL. The CDR3: CASSQPGRGTDTQYF. DNA for the CDR3: TGCGCCAGCAGCCAACCTGGACGGGGTACAGATACGCAGTATTTT.

The count of this clonotype is one. The chain employs TRBV5-1 and TRBJ1-2; possibly TRBD1 for D (5 bases). CDR1 SGHRS and CDR2 YFSETQ come from the germline V gene. V lost 3 bases, J lost 8 bases, and 17 bases lay in between. This CDR3 is built from 14 residues. The CDR3 protein is CASSWAAQGGGYTF. The CDR3 DNA is TGCGCCAGCAGCTGGGCGGCTCAGGGTGGAGGCTACACCTTC.

The rearrangement uses TRBV7-2 and TRBJ2-7, with D perhaps matching TRBD1 or TRBD2 (5 bases each). Germline-derived CDR1 and CDR2 are SGHTA and FQGNSA. This CDR3 region has 16 residues. Between the trimmed V and J ends, which lost 1 base and 1 base, there was a span of 14 bases. DNA of the CDR3: TGTGCCAGCAGCTTAGAGGGGACGGGGCCGTCCTACGAGCAGTACTTC. It codes for CASSLEGTGPSYEQYF.